These T cell receptor beta chains were read from a single sample in a study of beta chain features in type 1 diabetes. The assay was immunoSEQ multiplex PCR, and TCRdb's table has in-frame clones only and misses some. Here the sample spans around 200,000 clones, 10% to 15% being singletons. Material for sequencing was central memory CD4+ T cells from blood. The source is a young woman in good health. Both conserved end residues are part of each CDR3. The D gene is left open where the match is weak. Size tells how often a clone was seen (once, few, many) or the class of an expanded clone, and some rows leave it out.

>few|TRBJ2-7|TRBV11-3|NA
CASSLDSVSYEQYF
TGTGCCAGCAGCTTAGATTCCGTTTCCTACGAGCAGTACTTC
>NA|TRBJ2-3|TRBV7-8|NA
CASSSLIGGTDTQYF
TGTGCCAGCAGCTCCCTTATAGGAGGCACAGATACGCAGTATTTT
>NA|TRBJ1-1|TRBV27|TRBD1
CASRGGQGRRTEAFF
TGTGCCAGCAGGGGGGGACAGGGAAGACGGACTGAAGCTTTCTTT
>few|TRBJ2-1|TRBV14|TRBD2
CASSHTGLAGGDYNEQFF
TGTGCCAGCAGCCACACTGGATTGGCGGGAGGCGACTACAATGAGCAGTTCTTC
>NA|TRBJ1-1|TRBV2|TRBD1
CASRPGTDLNTEAFF
TGTGCCAGCAGACCCGGGACAGATTTGAACACTGAAGCTTTCTTT
>NA|TRBJ2-7|TRBV11-2|TRBD1
CASSPGTGVSRQYF
TGTGCCAGCAGCCCCGGGACAGGGGTGTCACGGCAGTACTTC
>few|TRBJ2-1|TRBV5-1|NA
CASSLGLLYNEQFF
TGCGCCAGCAGCCTCGGACTACTCTACAATGAGCAGTTCTTC
>NA|TRBJ1-4|TRBV5-1|NA
CASSLDQGQDGKLFF
TGCGCCAGCAGCTTGGATCAGGGGCAGGACGGAAAACTGTTTTTT
>few|TRBJ2-7|TRBV10-1|TRBD2
CASSEGSGSNEQYF
TGCGCCAGCAGTGAGGGTAGCGGGAGTAACGAGCAGTACTTC
>once|TRBJ1-5|TRBV19|TRBD1
CASTGTAQQPQHF
TGTGCCAGTACAGGGACAGCCCAACAGCCCCAGCATTTT
>few|TRBJ2-1|TRBV27|NA
CASSLREREQFF
TGTGCCAGCAGTTTACGGGAGCGCGAGCAGTTCTTC
>NA|TRBJ1-1|TRBV18|TRBD1
CASSEGTGKGLTWPLRAFF
TGTGCCAGCTCGGAAGGGACAGGGAAAGGGCTAACCTGGCCCCTAAGAGCTTTCTTT
>NA|TRBJ2-2|TRBV4-2|NA
CASSSRLGDTGELFF
TGTGCCAGCAGCTCCCGGCTGGGAGACACCGGGGAGCTGTTTTTT
>once|TRBJ2-1|TRBV6-1|NA
CASSEEGTPSYNEQFF
TGTGCCAGCAGTGAAGAGGGGACTCCGTCCTACAATGAGCAGTTCTTC
>NA|TRBJ2-3|TRBV13|TRBD2
CASSLDPAGDRSDTQYF
TGTGCCAGCAGCTTAGATCCCGCGGGAGACCGGTCAGATACGCAGTATTTT
>few|TRBJ2-1|TRBV4-2|TRBD2
CASSQQFWTSGRPNEQFF
TGTGCCAGCAGCCAACAATTCTGGACTAGCGGGAGACCCAATGAGCAGTTCTTC
>once|TRBJ2-3|TRBV2|NA
CASSGAGTGTQYF
TGTGCCAGCAGTGGAGCAGGTACAGGTACGCAGTATTTT
>few|TRBJ1-5|TRBV2|NA
CASADRFGDQPQHF
TGTGCCAGCGCGGATCGATTCGGGGATCAGCCCCAGCATTTT
>NA|TRBJ1-2|TRBV2|NA
CASSVGQGRRDYTF
TGTGCCAGCAGTGTAGGGCAGGGGCGACGTGACTACACCTTC
>NA|TRBJ2-1|TRBV5-1|NA
CASSTGLTWGHEQFF
TGCGCCAGCAGCACAGGACTAACGTGGGGCCATGAGCAGTTCTTC
>few|TRBJ1-2|TRBV7-2|NA
CASSLDGDYGYTF
TGTGCCAGCAGCTTAGACGGGGACTATGGCTACACCTTC
>NA|TRBJ2-1|TRBV11-2|TRBD2
CASSPSASGRSLYNEQFF
TGTGCCAGCAGCCCTTCCGCTAGCGGGAGGTCTCTATACAATGAGCAGTTCTTC
>few|TRBJ2-3|TRBV25-1|NA
CASSFGTTDTQYF
TGTGCCAGCAGTTTTGGGACTACAGATACGCAGTATTTT
>NA|TRBJ2-2|TRBV11-3|TRBD1
CASSPGTVTGELFF
TGTGCCAGCAGCCCCGGGACAGTCACCGGGGAGCTGTTTTTT
>NA|TRBJ2-7|TRBV7-7|NA
CASSSRPRGEQYF
TGTGCTAGCAGCTCCCGCCCAAGAGGGGAGCAGTACTTC
>NA|TRBJ1-5|TRBV5-6|NA
CASSLGGFGNQPQHF
TGTGCCAGCAGCTTGGGAGGGTTCGGGAATCAGCCCCAGCATTTT
>NA|TRBJ2-1|TRBV28|TRBD2
CASATAGTFNEQFF
TGTGCCAGCGCAACAGCGGGGACCTTCAATGAGCAGTTCTTC
>few|TRBJ2-7|TRBV28|NA
CASSIRGKPWEQYF
TGTGCCAGCAGTATTCGGGGAAAACCTTGGGAGCAGTACTTC
>NA|TRBJ2-5|TRBV6-5|TRBD2
CASSYMPSGRGTQYF
TGTGCCAGCAGTTACATGCCTAGCGGGAGGGGGACCCAGTACTTC
>NA|TRBJ2-3|TRBV5-6|TRBD2
CASSLVMPSGREDTQYF
TGTGCCAGCAGCTTGGTAATGCCTAGCGGGAGAGAAGATACGCAGTATTTT
>NA|TRBJ1-3|TRBV29-1|NA
CSAIEAGNTIYF
TGCAGCGCTATAGAGGCTGGAAACACCATATATTTT
>NA|TRBJ2-7|TRBV28|TRBD1
CASSSSGTGSYEQYF
TGTGCCAGCAGTTCGTCCGGGACAGGGAGCTACGAGCAGTACTTC
>NA|TRBJ1-1|TRBV14|TRBD1
CASSQGDYRGLNTEAFF
TGTGCCAGCAGCCAAGGAGACTACAGGGGGCTGAACACTGAAGCTTTCTTT
>many|TRBJ1-5|TRBV28|TRBD1
CASCDRARGTVGVQPQHF
TGTGCCAGCTGCGACAGGGCGAGGGGTACCGTAGGGGTTCAGCCCCAGCATTTT
>NA|TRBJ2-3|TRBV6-1|NA
CASSEGAGVDTQYF
TGTGCCAGCAGTGAAGGTGCAGGGGTCGATACGCAGTATTTT
>few|TRBJ1-2|TRBV21-1|NA
CARGIYRVINGYTF
TGTGCCAGAGGGATCTACAGGGTGATAAATGGCTACACCTTC
>NA|TRBJ2-7|TRBV5-5|TRBD1
CASSRDRASYEQYF
TGTGCCAGCAGCCGGGACAGAGCCTCCTACGAGCAGTACTTC
>few|TRBJ1-5|TRBV7-2|NA
CASRDTHSNQPQHF
TGTGCCAGCCGGGACACACATAGCAATCAGCCCCAGCATTTT
>few|TRBJ2-2|TRBV5-4|TRBD2
CASSPTGLDTGELFF
TGTGCCAGCAGCCCCACGGGACTAGACACCGGGGAGCTGTTTTTT
>NA|TRBJ2-7|TRBV28|NA
CASSLRSDRYEQYF
TGTGCCAGCAGTTTAAGGAGTGATCGCTACGAGCAGTACTTC
>NA|TRBJ2-5|TRBV7-2|NA
CASSLAGLQETQYF
TGTGCCAGCAGCTTGGCAGGGTTACAAGAGACCCAGTACTTC
>NA|TRBJ2-1|TRBV20-1|NA
CSANFYNEQFF
TGCAGTGCTAACTTCTACAATGAGCAGTTCTTC